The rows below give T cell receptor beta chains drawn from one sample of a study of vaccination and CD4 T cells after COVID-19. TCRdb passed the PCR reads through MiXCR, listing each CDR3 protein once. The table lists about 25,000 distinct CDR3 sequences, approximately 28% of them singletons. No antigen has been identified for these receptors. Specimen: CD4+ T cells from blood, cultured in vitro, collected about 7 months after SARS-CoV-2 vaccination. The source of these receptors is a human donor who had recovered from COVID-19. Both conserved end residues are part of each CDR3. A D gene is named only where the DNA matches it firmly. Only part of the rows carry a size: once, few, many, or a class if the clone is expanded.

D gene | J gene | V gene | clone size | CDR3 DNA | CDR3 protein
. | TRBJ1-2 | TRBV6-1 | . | TGTGCCAGCAGTGAAGGGACAGCGGAGGGCTACACCTTC | CASSEGTAEGYTF
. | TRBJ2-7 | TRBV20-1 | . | TGCAGTGCTATCGGCACGAGCGGGTGGAGCTCCTACGAGCAGTACTTC | CSAIGTSGWSSYEQYF
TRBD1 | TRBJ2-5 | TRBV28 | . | TGTGCCAGCAGTTCCGGGACAGGCCTCCAAGAGACCCAGTACTTC | CASSSGTGLQETQYF
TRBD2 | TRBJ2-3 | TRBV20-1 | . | TGCAGTGCTAGGGGACTAGCGGGAGGGCCAAGGACAGATACGCAGTATTTT | CSARGLAGGPRTDTQYF
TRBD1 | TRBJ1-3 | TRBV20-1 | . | TGCAGTGCTACTGTTTCGGACAGGGGACACTCTGGAAACACCATATATTTT | CSATVSDRGHSGNTIYF
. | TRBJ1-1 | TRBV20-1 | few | TGCAGTGCTACGGACCCACGAGGGAGCACTGAAGCTTTCTTT | CSATDPRGSTEAFF
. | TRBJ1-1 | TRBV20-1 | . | TGCAGTGCTAGAGATTGGGGGGTAGGAACTGAAGCTTTCTTT | CSARDWGVGTEAFF
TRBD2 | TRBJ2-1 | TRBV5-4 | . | TGTGCCAGCAGCCCGAGACTAGCGGGAGATATTGAGCAGTTCTTC | CASSPRLAGDIEQFF
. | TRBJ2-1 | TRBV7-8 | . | TGTGCCAGCAGCTTAGAGCGGATAGCTCGGTACAATGAGCAGTTCTTC | CASSLERIARYNEQFF
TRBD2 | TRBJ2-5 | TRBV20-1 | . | TGCAGTGCTCCCGGGACTAGCGGGAACCTCCCTGGGGAGACCCAGTACTTC | CSAPGTSGNLPGETQYF
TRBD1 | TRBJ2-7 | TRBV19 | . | TGTGCCACCTCGGACAGGGAGGACGAGCAGTACTTC | CATSDREDEQYF
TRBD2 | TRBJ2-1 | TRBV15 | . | TGTGCCACCAGCAACGGAGGGACTAGCGGGAGGTCCCCCTACAATGAGCAGTTCTTC | CATSNGGTSGRSPYNEQFF
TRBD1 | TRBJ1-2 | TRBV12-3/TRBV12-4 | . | TGTGCCAGCTCCAGGGGGGCCAATGGCTACACCTTC | CASSRGANGYTF
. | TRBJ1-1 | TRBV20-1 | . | TGCAGTGCTAGTAGTGGGACTGAAGCTTTCTTT | CSASSGTEAFF